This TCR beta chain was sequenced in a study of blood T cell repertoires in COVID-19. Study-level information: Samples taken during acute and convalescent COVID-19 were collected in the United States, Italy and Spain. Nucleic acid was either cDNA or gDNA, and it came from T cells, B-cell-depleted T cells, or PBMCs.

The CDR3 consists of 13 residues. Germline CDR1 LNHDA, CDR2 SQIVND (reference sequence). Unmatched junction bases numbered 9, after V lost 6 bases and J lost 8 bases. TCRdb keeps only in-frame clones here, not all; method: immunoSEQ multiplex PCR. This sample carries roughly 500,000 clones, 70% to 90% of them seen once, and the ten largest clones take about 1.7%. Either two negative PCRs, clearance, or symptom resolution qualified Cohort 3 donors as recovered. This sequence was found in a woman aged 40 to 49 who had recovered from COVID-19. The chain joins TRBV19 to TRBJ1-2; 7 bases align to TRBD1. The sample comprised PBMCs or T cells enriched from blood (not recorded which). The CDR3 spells CASSPENRGGYTF. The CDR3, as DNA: TGTGCCAGTAGCCCCGAAAACAGGGGCGGCTACACCTTC.